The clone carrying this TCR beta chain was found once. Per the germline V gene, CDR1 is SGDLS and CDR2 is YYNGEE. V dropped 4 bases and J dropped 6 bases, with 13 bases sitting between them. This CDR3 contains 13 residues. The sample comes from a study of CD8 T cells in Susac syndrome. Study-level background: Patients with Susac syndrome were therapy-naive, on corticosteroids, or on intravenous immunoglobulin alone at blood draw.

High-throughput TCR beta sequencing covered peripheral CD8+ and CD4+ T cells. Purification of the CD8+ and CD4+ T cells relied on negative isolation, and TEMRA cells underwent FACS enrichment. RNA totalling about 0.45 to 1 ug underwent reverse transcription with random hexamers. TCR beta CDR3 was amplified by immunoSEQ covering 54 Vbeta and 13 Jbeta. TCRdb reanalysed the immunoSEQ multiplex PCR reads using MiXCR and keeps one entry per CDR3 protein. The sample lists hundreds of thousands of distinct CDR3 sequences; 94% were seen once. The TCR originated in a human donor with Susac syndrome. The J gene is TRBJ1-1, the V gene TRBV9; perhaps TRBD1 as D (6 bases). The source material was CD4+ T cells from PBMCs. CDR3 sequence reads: CASSPRTVPEAFF. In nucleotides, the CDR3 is TGTGCCAGCAGCCCCAGGACAGTCCCTGAAGCTTTCTTT. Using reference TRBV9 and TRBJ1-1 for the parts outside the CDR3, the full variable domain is DSGVTQTPKHLITATGQRVTLRCSPRSGDLSVYWYQQSLDQGLQFLIQYYNGEERAKGNILERFSAQQFPDLHSELNLSSLELGDSALYFCASSPRTVPEAFFGQGTRLTVV.